This TCR beta chain was profiled in a study of T cell changes during pregnancy in multiple sclerosis (dated by TCRdb to between 2019 and 2020). About the investigation overall: The study looked at changes in the T cell repertoire across pregnancy in women with multiple sclerosis.

The table lists this clone with a count of one. The antigen it binds to is not known. There are no base qualities to consult, and no much larger clone falls within one base. Library preparation used the immunoSEQ multiplex PCR assay. Imported from immuneACCESS, the table was reduced by TCRdb to in-frame sequences with V and J called. These copies leave out some clones; in studies compared against another copy, an unresolved V gene accounts for under half, and the cause of the remainder is not known. The sample table holds about 110,000 clones, of which 85% to 95% were seen once. The ten largest clones capture less than 2% of the sample. V and J are trimmed by 4 bases and 5 bases, and the gene matches miss 4 bases of the junction. The CDR1 and CDR2 encoded by the germline V gene are SGHDT and YYEEEE. The CDR3 goes from the cysteine to the phenylalanine over 13 residues. Only the CDR3 portion is preserved as DNA: 39 bases, with reading frame beginning at the first base.

The TCR was taken from a female donor with multiple sclerosis, enrolled in a pregnancy study. In this chain, TRBV5-6 is recombined with TRBJ2-7; 9 nucleotides in the junction match TRBD1. This specimen consisted of peripheral blood, obtained after pregnancy. The bases read TGTGCCAGCAGCCAACAGGGGGCAGACGAGCAGTACTTC. Translation gives CASSQQGADEQYF.